A selection of T cell receptor beta chains follows, all from one sample in a study of T-cell reconstitution after alpha-beta-depleted transplantation in children. TCRdb used MiXCR to reprocess the PCR reads, holding one entry per CDR3 protein. Of roughly 220,000 distinct CDR3 sequences listed, about 8.4% are singletons. This specimen was PBMCs, mostly from graft donor cells, taken 360 days after TCRalphabeta/CD19-depleted stem cell transplant. These receptors were obtained from a male patient between 2 and 9 years old who had a stem cell transplant for acute myeloid leukemia, so the T cells may come from the graft donor. The CDR3 runs from the conserved cysteine through the conserved F or W. A clone size is listed for some rows: how often the clone was seen (once, few, many), or a class if it is expanded.

len | j_gene | abundance | v_gene | CDR3aa
16 | TRBJ2-7 | many | TRBV12-3/TRBV12-4 | CASSTGIAGMTYEQYF
13 | TRBJ2-7 | many | TRBV29-1 | CSVLAGVSHEQYF
13 | TRBJ2-1 | many | TRBV5-1 | CASCPGVGNEQFF
14 | TRBJ1-1 | - | TRBV4-2 | CASGPPGENTEAFF
17 | TRBJ2-2 | many | TRBV15 | CATSREKGLTLGGELFF
14 | TRBJ1-1 | - | TRBV20-1 | CSASRVRGNTEAFF
13 | TRBJ2-1 | few | TRBV12-3/TRBV12-4 | CASSLWGFGEQFF
16 | TRBJ2-3 | many | TRBV20-1 | CSAQEGDRGFSDTQYF
15 | TRBJ2-1 | many | TRBV2 | CASIERPIRHNEQFF
19 | TRBJ2-1 | - | TRBV7-3 | CASSLNPSGGLGIYNEQFF
14 | TRBJ1-2 | - | TRBV15 | CATSRAETLVGYTF
14 | TRBJ2-3 | - | TRBV24-1 | CATSDRGGTDTQYF
18 | TRBJ2-7 | few | TRBV5-1 | CASSLGPPDRAPNYEQYF
13 | TRBJ2-1 | many | TRBV6-5 | CASSYSVDNEQFF
15 | TRBJ2-1 | many | TRBV12-3/TRBV12-4 | CASSRLAGGYNEQFF
14 | TRBJ1-2 | - | TRBV12-3/TRBV12-4 | CASSPVAINYGYTF
15 | TRBJ2-3 | many | TRBV5-4 | CASSSGTGGRDTQYF
14 | TRBJ2-3 | many | TRBV10-3 | CAISDPGGPDTQYF
11 | TRBJ1-2 | - | TRBV3-1 | CASSQQGGYTF
12 | TRBJ2-3 | many | TRBV27 | CASSFLRDTQYF
13 | TRBJ1-1 | many | TRBV19 | CASSITDGTEAFF
14 | TRBJ1-5 | many | TRBV12-3/TRBV12-4 | CASSTGDSNQPQHF
15 | TRBJ2-7 | once | TRBV9 | CASSVTGLPSFEQYF
16 | TRBJ2-3 | - | TRBV29-1 | CSAEYGVDHNADTQYF
12 | TRBJ2-5 | many | TRBV5-1 | CASSGSRETQYF
14 | TRBJ1-2 | many | TRBV7-2 | CASSLTAENYGYTF
14 | TRBJ1-6 | few | TRBV12-3/TRBV12-4 | CASSFPSGNSPLHF
17 | TRBJ2-6 | - | TRBV12-3/TRBV12-4 | CASSTNRVGSGANVLTF
12 | TRBJ2-5 | - | TRBV12-3/TRBV12-4 | CASSWTGETQYF
12 | TRBJ1-6 | many | TRBV2 | CASSENREPLHF
14 | TRBJ1-5 | few | TRBV20-1 | CSASAGRFNQPQHF
16 | TRBJ2-5 | many | TRBV6-1 | CASSLGLAGLQETQYF
14 | TRBJ1-2 | - | TRBV5-1 | CASSAGQGEMSYTF
16 | TRBJ2-7 | few | TRBV4-1 | CASSQDRREGLYEQYF
17 | TRBJ1-1 | - | TRBV27 | CASHDSGTGMGSRGAFF
14 | TRBJ2-7 | - | TRBV5-1 | CASSPDPHGGPGYF
14 | TRBJ2-5 | - | TRBV12-3/TRBV12-4 | CASSQPTGRKTQYF
16 | TRBJ2-7 | - | TRBV7-9 | CASSLAPWGGTYEQYF
15 | TRBJ2-1 | many | TRBV12-3/TRBV12-4 | CASSPRTSGSYEQFF
15 | TRBJ2-5 | few | TRBV6-2/TRBV6-3 | CASSTNRIAQETQYF
11 | TRBJ2-7 | - | TRBV19 | CASSIAGEQYF
16 | TRBJ1-1 | few | TRBV7-7 | CASSLRQGALNTEAFF
14 | TRBJ2-1 | - | TRBV7-7 | CASSLEGRGHEQFF
17 | TRBJ2-7 | - | TRBV5-1 | CASSPDRGTFASYEQYF
13 | TRBJ2-7 | many | TRBV20-1 | CSAREARNYEQYF
15 | TRBJ1-3 | few | TRBV5-1 | CASRGQTGSGNTIYF
16 | TRBJ2-1 | - | TRBV5-1 | CASSPQSGSSYNEQFF
15 | TRBJ2-2 | many | TRBV3-1 | CASSPSFANTGELFF
12 | TRBJ1-1 | many | TRBV12-3/TRBV12-4 | CASGLGVTEAFF
15 | TRBJ1-2 | - | TRBV5-1 | CASSLVSAGNNGYTF
13 | TRBJ2-3 | few | TRBV2 | CAHESSGTDTQYF
18 | TRBJ2-5 | - | TRBV14 | CASSQDPRRLAGLETQYF
16 | TRBJ1-1 | few | TRBV10-3 | CAIRNANPPVNTEAFF
12 | TRBJ2-7 | many | TRBV9 | CASSVAPYEQYF
16 | TRBJ1-4 | many | TRBV10-3 | CAISESAPGVEEKLFF
15 | TRBJ2-7 | many | TRBV5-1 | CASSLGQVPSYEQYF
12 | TRBJ2-1 | many | TRBV7-9 | CASSLTRDEQFF
13 | TRBJ1-6 | - | TRBV30 | CAWSPGNNSPLHF